This T cell receptor beta chain derives from a study of cytomegalovirus exposure and HLA in healthy donors. Study-wide points: In a later analysis, TCR beta V- and J-gene trimming showed a link to a missense DCLRE1C variant.

The CDR3 consists of 13 residues. Trimming cost V 5 bases and J 5 bases, with 12 bases left between them. Germline lookup yields CDR1 MNHEY and CDR2 SVGAGI. In regard to this clone: The target antigen is unknown.

With 60 Vbeta and 13 Jbeta primers, the PCR was carried out. The repertoire was sequenced with immunoSEQ multiplex PCR; TCRdb's copy has only in-frame clones and lacks some. Of about 270,000 clones listed, just over 85% were seen once; the top ten hold around 4%. Sequenced material: PBMCs. This sequence originates from a man aged 40-50 years in good health and CMV-seropositive. The V gene is TRBV6-5, the J gene TRBJ1-2, with D possibly being TRBD1 (6 bases). The DNA of the CDR3 is TGTGCCAGCAGTCGGACAGAGGATTATGGCTACACCTTC. Its translation: CASSRTEDYGYTF.